A selection of T cell receptor beta chains follows, all from one sample in a study of control samples from healthy donors and cancer patients. This table comes from immunoSEQ multiplex PCR, and its TCRdb copy is limited to in-frame clones, with some not included. The table includes some 100,000 clones, roughly 90% detected once. Sequenced: blood. The receptors here all came from a woman aged 50 to 60 in good health. CDR3s include the opening cysteine and the closing phenylalanine or tryptophan. The size of a clone is reported for some rows only, either as once, few or many, or as a class for expanded clones.

size | V | CDR3
NA | TRBV9 | CASSGTGGEQYF
NA | TRBV6-2/TRBV6-3 | CASSYSLGRNLDEQFF
NA | TRBV5-6 | CASSTWGGNPSYEQYF
few | TRBV4-1 | CASSLGLLQYF
NA | TRBV12-3/TRBV12-4 | CASSFGENEKLFF
NA | TRBV2 | CASKELGTGAGGYTF
NA | TRBV7-3 | CASSLQPGQGLPAFF
NA | TRBV6-2/TRBV6-3 | CASSPRYRGQTHGLRQFF
NA | TRBV3-1/TRBV3-2 | CASSQLSWGGMNTEAFF
NA | TRBV6-5 | CASSYSIEGAETQYF
NA | TRBV24-1 | CATTRETQYF
NA | TRBV6-4 | CASSAESGGRTDTQYF
NA | TRBV4-2 | CASSQEQGRYGYTF
NA | TRBV14 | CASSQGRGLFF
NA | TRBV7-2 | CASSSQLALGELFF
NA | TRBV12-3/TRBV12-4 | CASTLDRVTEAFF
NA | TRBV7-8 | CASSLAVVGANIQYF
NA | TRBV29-1 | CSVLGLAGGNEQFF
few | TRBV7-3 | CASSFLSGDQPQHF
NA | TRBV27 | CASSLSAGYPYEQYF
NA | TRBV30 | CAWSGPSRANEKLFF
NA | TRBV23-1 | CASSHQCLNSPLHF
NA | TRBV3-1/TRBV3-2 | CASSQVIRDREPGANVLTF
once | TRBV7-9 | CASSLVGETQYF
NA | TRBV24-1 | CATSEDRDPYNEQFF
NA | TRBV13 | CASSLGTEEPQHF
NA | TRBV6-5 | CASSSPVSTEAFF
NA | TRBV7-3 | CASSATGGSGANVLTF
NA | TRBV27 | CASSLWIGDQPQHF
NA | TRBV19 | CASSIKATYQETQYF
NA | TRBV15 | CATRKGGSGNTIYF
NA | TRBV7-2 | CASSERTVSGNTIYF
few | TRBV30 | CAWSSPGLAGPTDTQYF
NA | TRBV7-2 | CASSLGTANYGYTF
NA | TRBV7-2 | CASSEQQGPTEAFF
NA | TRBV6-5 | CASTKTGGSYEQYF
NA | TRBV6-2/TRBV6-3 | CASSQNRQARQPQHF
NA | TRBV24-1 | CATSGGTDNTGELFF